A selection of T cell receptor beta chains follows, all from one sample in a study of identical twins. TCRdb reanalysed the 5' RACE reads using MiXCR and keeps one entry per CDR3 protein. Among approximately 490,000 distinct CDR3 sequences, 20% to 25% were seen once, and the ten largest hold approximately 0.5%. These data also featured in a second study, about yellow fever vaccine responses in identical twins.

The sample was CD4+ T cells sorted from blood. These receptors originate from a woman under 30 in good health. The CDR3 runs from the conserved cysteine through the conserved F or W. A D gene is named only where the DNA matches it firmly. Rows may omit the clone size; those that give it use once, few, many or a size class.

TGTGCCAGCAGCCAGGCAGGGCCGAAAAACATTCAGTACTTC	CASSQAGPKNIQYF	NA	few	TRBV3-1	TRBJ2-4
TGTGCCACCAGTGATGCCAACTACGAGCAGTACTTC	CATSDANYEQYF	NA	few	TRBV24-1	TRBJ2-7
TGCAGCGTTGAGACTCAGATGAACACTGAAGCTTTCTTT	CSVETQMNTEAFF	NA	few	TRBV29-1	TRBJ1-1
TGTGCCACCAGTGAACCACAGGGATCGGGTGAGCAGTTCTTC	CATSEPQGSGEQFF	NA	NA	TRBV24-1	TRBJ2-1
TGTGCCAGCAGCTTAGGGGGGACGACAGCCAAAAACATTCAGTACTTC	CASSLGGTTAKNIQYF	NA	few	TRBV7-9	TRBJ2-4
TGTGCCAGCACCCCAACCGGGACTAGCGATTCAGTTGAGCAGTTCTTC	CASTPTGTSDSVEQFF	TRBD2	few	TRBV28	TRBJ2-1
TGTGCCAGCAGCTTAAGGTCTTCCACAAGCAATGAGCAGTTCTTC	CASSLRSSTSNEQFF	NA	NA	TRBV7-9	TRBJ2-1
TGTGCCAGCAGTGAAGCCCAAATGTCGCAGTATTTT	CASSEAQMSQYF	NA	NA	TRBV2	TRBJ2-3
TGTGCCAGCAGCCTAGGACTAGCGGGAACCCACCGTACGCAGTATTTT	CASSLGLAGTHRTQYF	TRBD2	NA	TRBV7-2	TRBJ2-3
TGCGCCAGCAGCTCGGGGACTAGCGGCCCAGATACGCAGTATTTT	CASSSGTSGPDTQYF	TRBD2	NA	TRBV5-1	TRBJ2-3
TGTGCCAGCAGTACGTCCGGGACAGGGACCGGCTACACCTTC	CASSTSGTGTGYTF	TRBD1	NA	TRBV12-3/TRBV12-4	TRBJ1-2
TGTGCCAGCAGTTGGCGCGGGGGGAGTAATGAAAAACTGTTTTTT	CASSWRGGSNEKLFF	NA	few	TRBV28	TRBJ1-4
TGTGCCCCCCGGAGTAGCGGGATCTGCCATACGCAGTATTTT	CAPRSSGICHTQYF	TRBD2	NA	TRBV3-1	TRBJ2-3
TGCGCCAGCAGCTTAGACCGCGGGGAGGTCCCAGATACGCAGTATTTT	CASSLDRGEVPDTQYF	NA	few	TRBV5-1	TRBJ2-3
TGTGCCAGCGTAGGGATGGTCCCGCGTCGTGAGCAGTTCTTC	CASVGMVPRREQFF	NA	NA	TRBV12-3/TRBV12-4	TRBJ2-1
TGCGCCAGCAGCTCACAGGGGGCCCGGACTGAAGCTTTCTTT	CASSSQGARTEAFF	TRBD1	few	TRBV5-1	TRBJ1-1
TGTGCCAGCAGGGCACGGACAGGGGGCTACGAGCAGTACTTC	CASRARTGGYEQYF	TRBD1	NA	TRBV12-3/TRBV12-4	TRBJ2-7
TGTGCCAGCAGTGGCGGGACAGGGACACCCTTCTTC	CASSGGTGTPFF	TRBD1	few	TRBV6-5	TRBJ2-1
TGTGCCAACGGGACAGGGACGAACACTGAAGCTTTCTTT	CANGTGTNTEAFF	NA	few	TRBV21-1	TRBJ1-1
TGCGCCAGCAGCCAAGGGGCAGGGGTACCTTCTAGCACAGATACGCAGTATTTT	CASSQGAGVPSSTDTQYF	NA	NA	TRBV4-1	TRBJ2-3
TGTGCCATCAGTGAGGGATTTCCGGGACTAGCTCAGCACGAGCAGTACTTC	CAISEGFPGLAQHEQYF	TRBD2	NA	TRBV10-3	TRBJ2-7
TGTGCCAGCAGCCAAGATCTCCGGGGGGAAGCTTTCTTT	CASSQDLRGEAFF	NA	NA	TRBV3-1	TRBJ1-1
TGCGCCAGCAGCTTGATCTCTAGCGGGAGTATCTACAATGAGCAGTTCTTC	CASSLISSGSIYNEQFF	TRBD2	NA	TRBV5-1	TRBJ2-1
TGTGCCAGCAGCGTAGCTGTGGGACAGGGTTCTGAGCAGTTCTTC	CASSVAVGQGSEQFF	TRBD1	few	TRBV9	TRBJ2-1
TGCAGCGTTAGTCCGGGCGGGGAGCTGTTTTTT	CSVSPGGELFF	NA	many	TRBV29-1	TRBJ2-2
TGCGCCAGCAGCTTGGTTCAGGGAACCACTGAAGCTTTCTTT	CASSLVQGTTEAFF	NA	NA	TRBV5-1	TRBJ1-1
TGTGCCAGCAGCTTAGGCCGCGTGGCAGGGAGTGGAAGCTCTGGGGCCAACGTCCTGACTTTC	CASSLGRVAGSGSSGANVLTF	NA	few	TRBV11-1	TRBJ2-6
TGCAGTGCTAGAGGGACAGGGGGCAAGGATGAGCAGTTCTTC	CSARGTGGKDEQFF	TRBD1	few	TRBV20-1	TRBJ2-1
TGCAGTGCTAGTGATATCTTGGGGGATACGCAGTATTTT	CSASDILGDTQYF	NA	NA	TRBV20-1	TRBJ2-3
TGCGCCAGCAGCCGGGAAGGCCAAGAGACCCAGTACTTC	CASSREGQETQYF	NA	NA	TRBV5-1	TRBJ2-5
TGTGCCAGCAGTGAATCCCGCACTAGCGGGACGACCTACGAGCAGTACTTC	CASSESRTSGTTYEQYF	TRBD2	NA	TRBV25-1	TRBJ2-7
TGTGCCACCTCGCGGACGGGGAACACCGGGGAGCTGTTTTTT	CATSRTGNTGELFF	NA	few	TRBV6-1	TRBJ2-2
TGCAGTGCTAGAATTGATCCCGGGACTACGCAAGAGACCCAGTACTTC	CSARIDPGTTQETQYF	TRBD2	few	TRBV20-1	TRBJ2-5
TGTGCCAGCAGTTTAGGTGGGGCAGGGGGCGGACAGCCCCAGCATTTT	CASSLGGAGGGQPQHF	TRBD1	NA	TRBV12-3/TRBV12-4	TRBJ1-5
TGTGCCAGCAGCCCAACGGGTCGGAGACCAGATACGCAGTATTTT	CASSPTGRRPDTQYF	NA	NA	TRBV7-9	TRBJ2-3
TGTGCCAGCAGTTACTCGACGCAGGGGACGACTGAAGCTTTCTTT	CASSYSTQGTTEAFF	NA	few	TRBV6-5	TRBJ1-1
TGTGCCAGCAGCTTAGAGACTAGCGTGACTAGCACAGATACGCAGTATTTT	CASSLETSVTSTDTQYF	TRBD2	few	TRBV7-8	TRBJ2-3
TGTGCCAGCAGCTTAGAAGTCGGGTTAGAGACCCAGTACTTC	CASSLEVGLETQYF	NA	NA	TRBV7-9	TRBJ2-5
TGCAGTGCTACAGGGGAAGGGGCCAACGTCCTGACTTTC	CSATGEGANVLTF	NA	NA	TRBV20-1	TRBJ2-6
TGCGCCAGCAGCTTGTGGGGGGTACAGAACATTCAGTACTTC	CASSLWGVQNIQYF	NA	NA	TRBV5-1	TRBJ2-4
TGTGCCAGCAGCTTGAGCCGATACAATGAGCAGTTCTTC	CASSLSRYNEQFF	NA	few	TRBV7-9	TRBJ2-1
TGTGCCAGCAGCTTAGGGTCAGGGGGTGATACGCAGTATTTT	CASSLGSGGDTQYF	TRBD1	NA	TRBV7-2	TRBJ2-3
TGCAGCGTTCGCCTACTAGCGGGGTCGATCGGGGAGCTGTTTTTT	CSVRLLAGSIGELFF	TRBD2	few	TRBV29-1	TRBJ2-2
TGTGCCAGCAGCCAACGACTAGCGGGGGCCTACAATGAGCAGTTCTTC	CASSQRLAGAYNEQFF	TRBD2	many	TRBV12-3/TRBV12-4	TRBJ2-1
TGTGCCACCAGTGACTCCGGGAACCTCTACAATGAGCAGTTCTTC	CATSDSGNLYNEQFF	NA	NA	TRBV24-1	TRBJ2-1
TGCGCCAGCAGCTTTTCAGGGGGCGGTATGACTGAAGCTTTCTTT	CASSFSGGGMTEAFF	TRBD1	NA	TRBV5-1	TRBJ1-1
TGTGCCAGCCAGGACAACACAGATACGCAGTATTTT	CASQDNTDTQYF	NA	few	TRBV2	TRBJ2-3
TGTGCCAGCAGTTTTGCCCAGTCCCATGAGCAGTTCTTC	CASSFAQSHEQFF	NA	NA	TRBV12-3/TRBV12-4	TRBJ2-1
TGTGCCAGCAGTTTATCCAGGGGAGCGCGCGGGGCCAACGTCCTGACTTTC	CASSLSRGARGANVLTF	NA	NA	TRBV12-3/TRBV12-4	TRBJ2-6
TGTGCCAGCACTTCGGCAGTCTCAGGAAACTATGGCTACACCTTC	CASTSAVSGNYGYTF	NA	NA	TRBV7-9	TRBJ1-2
TGTGCCAGCTCACAATCTGGGGCGGGGAACAATGAGCAGTTCTTC	CASSQSGAGNNEQFF	NA	NA	TRBV18	TRBJ2-1
TGTGCCAGCAGCTTTACAGGGGGGTCGGATGAAAAACTGTTTTTT	CASSFTGGSDEKLFF	TRBD1	few	TRBV11-2	TRBJ1-4
TGTGCCAGCAGTTCCCTAGCAGAGTACGAGCAGTACTTC	CASSSLAEYEQYF	NA	few	TRBV6-2/TRBV6-3	TRBJ2-7
TGTGCCGGGGGGTCCGGCACCAATGAGCAGTTCTTC	CAGGSGTNEQFF	NA	NA	TRBV6-6	TRBJ2-1